Listed below are T cell receptor beta chains from one sample, sequenced in a study of CD8 T cells in ankylosing spondylitis. From the 5' RACE reads, TCRdb called clonotypes with MiXCR, one entry per CDR3 protein. The sample has tens of thousands of distinct CDR3 sequences, approximately 5.7% seen once. Source material: synovial fluid, either unsorted or a sorted T cell fraction (not recorded which). All receptors derive from a male donor with ankylosing spondylitis. Each CDR3 is given with its conserved first and last residue. A D gene is named only where the DNA matches it firmly. Rows give clone size only sometimes, using once, few, many, or a class for an expanded clone.

D: -; size: few; J: TRBJ2-1; V: TRBV19; CDR3: CASSSPSQVQFF; DNA: TGTGCCAGTAGCTCACCATCACAGGTACAGTTCTTC
D: TRBD1; size: few; J: TRBJ2-4; V: TRBV5-1; CDR3: CASSLTLEGQGRGNIQYF; DNA: TGCGCCAGCAGCTTAACACTAGAAGGACAGGGAAGGGGCAACATTCAGTACTTC
D: TRBD1; size: many; J: TRBJ2-5; V: TRBV12-3/TRBV12-4; CDR3: CASRFRGRETQYF; DNA: TGTGCCAGCCGCTTCAGGGGGCGAGAGACCCAGTACTTC
D: TRBD1; size: -; J: TRBJ1-1; V: TRBV27; CDR3: CASSSTGVTEAFF; DNA: TGTGCCAGCAGTTCTACAGGGGTCACTGAAGCTTTCTTT
D: -; size: many; J: TRBJ2-7; V: TRBV15; CDR3: CATSRGVRGEQYF; DNA: TGTGCCACCAGCAGAGGGGTCCGCGGGGAGCAGTACTTC
D: -; size: few; J: TRBJ1-3; V: TRBV6-1; CDR3: CASTSAGLGNTIYF; DNA: TGTGCCAGCACCTCAGCTGGGTTAGGAAACACCATATATTTT
D: -; size: many; J: TRBJ1-2; V: TRBV24-1; CDR3: CATSDWRRSYGYTF; DNA: TGTGCCACCAGTGATTGGAGGAGAAGCTATGGCTACACCTTC
D: -; size: many; J: TRBJ1-1; V: TRBV6-6; CDR3: CASSYGTEGQAFF; DNA: TGTGCCAGCAGTTACGGTACGGAGGGTCAAGCTTTCTTT
D: TRBD2; size: -; J: TRBJ2-1; V: TRBV5-4; CDR3: CASSPGLAGGPNEQFF; DNA: TGTGCCAGCAGCCCGGGACTAGCGGGAGGGCCTAATGAGCAGTTCTTC
D: -; size: many; J: TRBJ2-3; V: TRBV20-1; CDR3: CSASKGDTQYF; DNA: TGCAGTGCTTCAAAGGGAGATACGCAGTATTTT
D: -; size: -; J: TRBJ1-6; V: TRBV19; CDR3: CASSDQGSSYNSPLHF; DNA: TGTGCCAGTAGTGACCAAGGAAGCTCCTATAATTCACCCCTCCACTTT
D: -; size: few; J: TRBJ1-1; V: TRBV4-1; CDR3: CASSLLPGRAEAFF; DNA: TGCGCCAGCAGCCTCTTACCGGGGAGGGCGGAAGCTTTCTTT
D: TRBD2; size: few; J: TRBJ2-5; V: TRBV11-3; CDR3: CASSFRGGRQETQYF; DNA: TGTGCCAGCAGCTTCCGGGGGGGAAGACAAGAGACCCAGTACTTC
D: -; size: many; J: TRBJ2-5; V: TRBV7-2; CDR3: CASSPRATGETQYF; DNA: TGTGCCAGCAGCCCTCGGGCCACGGGAGAGACCCAGTACTTC
D: TRBD1; size: -; J: TRBJ1-2; V: TRBV10-2; CDR3: CASSDPAGTGGYYGYTF; DNA: TGCGCCAGCAGTGACCCCGCCGGGACAGGGGGTTACTATGGCTACACCTTC
D: TRBD2; size: few; J: TRBJ2-7; V: TRBV27; CDR3: CASSPRLAGRNEQYF; DNA: TGTGCCAGCAGTCCCCGACTAGCGGGACGAAACGAGCAGTACTTC
D: TRBD2; size: many; J: TRBJ2-5; V: TRBV5-1; CDR3: CASSLASGREETQYF; DNA: TGCGCCAGCAGCTTGGCCAGCGGGAGAGAAGAGACCCAGTACTTC
D: -; size: few; J: TRBJ1-3; V: TRBV2; CDR3: CASRQSGNTIYF; DNA: TGTGCCAGCAGACAATCCGGAAACACCATATATTTT
D: -; size: -; J: TRBJ2-7; V: TRBV7-3; CDR3: CASSLGGIPYEQYF; DNA: TGTGCCAGCAGCTTAGGAGGGATCCCCTACGAGCAGTACTTC
D: -; size: many; J: TRBJ1-2; V: TRBV7-3; CDR3: CASSPGPANYGYTF; DNA: TGTGCCAGCAGCCCCGGACCCGCTAACTATGGCTACACCTTC
D: -; size: many; J: TRBJ1-1; V: TRBV12-3/TRBV12-4; CDR3: CASSQGARTEAFF; DNA: TGTGCCAGCAGTCAAGGGGCGCGCACTGAAGCTTTCTTT
D: TRBD2; size: few; J: TRBJ2-7; V: TRBV7-9; CDR3: CASSLTSGRPTDEQYF; DNA: TGTGCCAGCAGCTTAACTAGCGGGAGGCCGACAGACGAGCAGTACTTC
D: -; size: -; J: TRBJ1-2; V: TRBV6-2/TRBV6-3; CDR3: CASSPPRRFYGYTF; DNA: TGTGCCAGCAGTCCTCCACGGAGGTTCTATGGCTACACCTTC
D: -; size: many; J: TRBJ1-2; V: TRBV28; CDR3: CASSLYTGNGYGYTF; DNA: TGTGCCAGCAGTTTATATACAGGGAATGGCTATGGCTACACCTTC
D: TRBD1; size: -; J: TRBJ2-3; V: TRBV11-1; CDR3: CASSSRDRESDTQYF; DNA: TGTGCCAGCAGCTCCCGGGACAGGGAATCAGATACGCAGTATTTT
D: TRBD2; size: many; J: TRBJ2-5; V: TRBV18; CDR3: CASSQTGTSGSETQYF; DNA: TGTGCCAGCTCACAGACCGGGACTAGCGGGAGTGAGACCCAGTACTTC
D: TRBD1; size: medium-sized; J: TRBJ2-1; V: TRBV20-1; CDR3: CSARANDRGRGYNEQFF; DNA: TGCAGTGCTAGAGCGAACGACAGGGGCCGGGGCTACAATGAGCAGTTCTTC
D: -; size: -; J: TRBJ2-5; V: TRBV27; CDR3: CASSPAGFQETQYF; DNA: TGTGCCAGCAGTCCGGCCGGATTCCAAGAGACCCAGTACTTC
D: -; size: many; J: TRBJ1-4; V: TRBV20-1; CDR3: CSARGGPRVGEKLFF; DNA: TGCAGTGCTAGAGGCGGGCCCCGCGTCGGGGAAAAACTGTTTTTT
D: TRBD2; size: many; J: TRBJ2-7; V: TRBV5-1; CDR3: CASSFVLAGGEQYF; DNA: TGCGCCAGCAGCTTTGTCCTAGCGGGAGGCGAGCAGTACTTC
D: -; size: few; J: TRBJ2-5; V: TRBV5-1; CDR3: CASSTGGGFQDTQYF; DNA: TGCGCCAGCAGCACTGGGGGAGGTTTCCAAGATACCCAGTACTTC
D: -; size: few; J: TRBJ2-7; V: TRBV20-1; CDR3: CSARAVGGFSYEQYF; DNA: TGCAGTGCTAGGGCGGTGGGCGGGTTCTCCTACGAGCAGTACTTC
D: -; size: medium-sized; J: TRBJ2-1; V: TRBV20-1; CDR3: CSARDYPDNEQFF; DNA: TGCAGTGCTAGGGACTATCCCGACAATGAGCAGTTCTTC
D: -; size: few; J: TRBJ2-1; V: TRBV28; CDR3: CASRSLSSYNEQFF; DNA: TGTGCCAGCAGATCCCTTAGCTCCTACAATGAGCAGTTCTTC
D: -; size: many; J: TRBJ1-5; V: TRBV10-3; CDR3: CAISESRYSQPQHF; DNA: TGTGCCATCAGTGAGTCGAGGTATTCTCAGCCCCAGCATTTT
D: -; size: many; J: TRBJ2-5; V: TRBV6-1; CDR3: CASRPDYLQETQYF; DNA: TGTGCCAGCAGGCCTGACTACCTACAAGAGACCCAGTACTTC
D: TRBD2; size: many; J: TRBJ2-2; V: TRBV7-9; CDR3: CASSPGLAGVGTGELFF; DNA: TGTGCCAGCAGCCCCGGACTAGCGGGAGTTGGTACCGGGGAGCTGTTTTTT
D: -; size: many; J: TRBJ2-1; V: TRBV9; CDR3: CASSGRLWREQFF; DNA: TGTGCCAGCAGCGGCCGACTCTGGCGAGAGCAGTTCTTC
D: -; size: many; J: TRBJ2-5; V: TRBV2; CDR3: CASSENRETQYF; DNA: TGTGCCAGCAGTGAAAATCGAGAGACCCAGTACTTC
D: -; size: few; J: TRBJ1-2; V: TRBV28; CDR3: CASSSTVNYGYTF; DNA: TGTGCCAGCAGCTCCACAGTTAACTATGGCTACACCTTC
D: -; size: many; J: TRBJ1-5; V: TRBV2; CDR3: CASAMGSNQPQHF; DNA: TGTGCCAGCGCCATGGGTAGCAATCAGCCCCAGCATTTT
D: -; size: few; J: TRBJ2-3; V: TRBV11-2; CDR3: CASSLGAGLITDTQYF; DNA: TGTGCCAGCAGCTTAGGAGCAGGGCTTATCACAGATACGCAGTATTTT
D: -; size: many; J: TRBJ2-2; V: TRBV5-1; CDR3: CASSRARGAKNTGELFF; DNA: TGCGCCAGCAGCCGGGCTCGTGGGGCGAAGAACACCGGGGAGCTGTTTTTT
D: -; size: -; J: TRBJ1-3; V: TRBV3-1; CDR3: CASSQTASSGNTIYF; DNA: TGTGCCAGCAGCCAGACAGCCTCCTCTGGAAACACCATATATTTT
D: TRBD1; size: few; J: TRBJ2-7; V: TRBV6-1; CDR3: CASRQQGTYEQYF; DNA: TGTGCCAGCAGGCAACAGGGGACCTACGAGCAGTACTTC
D: -; size: many; J: TRBJ1-2; V: TRBV20-1; CDR3: CSAHVGDYGYTF; DNA: TGCAGTGCTCACGTAGGGGACTATGGCTACACCTTC
D: -; size: few; J: TRBJ1-1; V: TRBV18; CDR3: CASSKQGGTEAFF; DNA: TGTGCCAGCTCAAAACAGGGAGGCACTGAAGCTTTCTTT
D: -; size: few; J: TRBJ1-1; V: TRBV6-1; CDR3: CASINAGRAEAFF; DNA: TGTGCCAGCATCAACGCGGGCCGCGCTGAAGCTTTCTTT
D: -; size: -; J: TRBJ2-7; V: TRBV20-1; CDR3: CSARGTQRAYEQYF; DNA: TGCAGTGCTAGAGGGACACAAAGGGCCTACGAGCAGTACTTC
D: -; size: many; J: TRBJ1-5; V: TRBV7-2; CDR3: CASSLVFGGNQPQHF; DNA: TGTGCCAGCAGCTTAGTTTTTGGGGGCAATCAGCCCCAGCATTTT
D: TRBD2; size: -; J: TRBJ2-1; V: TRBV7-2; CDR3: CASSLLGLADNEQFF; DNA: TGTGCCAGCAGCTTACTGGGACTAGCCGACAATGAGCAGTTCTTC
D: -; size: -; J: TRBJ1-5; V: TRBV6-1; CDR3: CASSVPQANQPQHF; DNA: TGTGCCAGCAGTGTACCACAGGCGAATCAGCCCCAGCATTTT
D: TRBD1; size: many; J: TRBJ1-1; V: TRBV5-1; CDR3: CASSFGQGATEAFF; DNA: TGCGCCAGCAGCTTCGGACAGGGGGCTACTGAAGCTTTCTTT
D: TRBD2; size: many; J: TRBJ2-1; V: TRBV12-3/TRBV12-4; CDR3: CASSSPGLAVSNEQFF; DNA: TGTGCCAGCAGTTCCCCGGGACTAGCGGTTTCTAATGAGCAGTTCTTC
D: -; size: many; J: TRBJ1-2; V: TRBV28; CDR3: CASSLSTVWGYTF; DNA: TGTGCCAGCAGTTTATCTACGGTTTGGGGCTACACCTTC
D: -; size: -; J: TRBJ1-5; V: TRBV29-1; CDR3: CSVVVGTRQPQHF; DNA: TGCAGCGTTGTCGTGGGAACGCGTCAGCCCCAGCATTTT
D: -; size: -; J: TRBJ2-4; V: TRBV10-3; CDR3: CAISESSGGKNIQYF; DNA: TGTGCCATCAGTGAGTCCTCTGGAGGCAAAAACATTCAGTACTTC
D: -; size: -; J: TRBJ2-7; V: TRBV4-3; CDR3: CASSPRLDYYEQYF; DNA: TGCGCCAGCAGCCCCCGCTTAGACTACTACGAGCAGTACTTC
D: -; size: many; J: TRBJ1-6; V: TRBV6-1; CDR3: CASRGLQGINSPLHF; DNA: TGTGCCAGCAGAGGTTTGCAGGGAATAAATTCACCCCTCCACTTT
D: TRBD1; size: -; J: TRBJ2-5; V: TRBV5-6; CDR3: CASSLVGRGLIETQYF; DNA: TGTGCCAGCAGCTTGGTGGGCAGGGGGCTCATAGAGACCCAGTACTTC